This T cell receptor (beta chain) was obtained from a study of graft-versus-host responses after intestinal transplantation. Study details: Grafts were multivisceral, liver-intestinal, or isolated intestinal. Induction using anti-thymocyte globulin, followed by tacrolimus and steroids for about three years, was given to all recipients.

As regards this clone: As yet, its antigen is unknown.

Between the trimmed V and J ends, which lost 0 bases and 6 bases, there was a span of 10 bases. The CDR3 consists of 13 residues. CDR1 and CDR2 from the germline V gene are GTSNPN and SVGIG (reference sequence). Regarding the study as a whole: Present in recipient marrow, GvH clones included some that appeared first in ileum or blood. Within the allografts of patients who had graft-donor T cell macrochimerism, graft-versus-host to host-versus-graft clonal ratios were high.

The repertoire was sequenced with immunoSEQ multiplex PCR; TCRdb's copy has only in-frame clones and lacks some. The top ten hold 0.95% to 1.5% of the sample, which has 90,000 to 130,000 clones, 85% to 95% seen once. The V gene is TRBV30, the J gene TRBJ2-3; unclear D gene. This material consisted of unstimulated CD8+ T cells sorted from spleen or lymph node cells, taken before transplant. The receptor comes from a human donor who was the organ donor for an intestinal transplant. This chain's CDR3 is CAWSVLEADTQYF. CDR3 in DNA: TGTGCCTGGAGTGTACTCGAGGCGGATACGCAGTATTTT.